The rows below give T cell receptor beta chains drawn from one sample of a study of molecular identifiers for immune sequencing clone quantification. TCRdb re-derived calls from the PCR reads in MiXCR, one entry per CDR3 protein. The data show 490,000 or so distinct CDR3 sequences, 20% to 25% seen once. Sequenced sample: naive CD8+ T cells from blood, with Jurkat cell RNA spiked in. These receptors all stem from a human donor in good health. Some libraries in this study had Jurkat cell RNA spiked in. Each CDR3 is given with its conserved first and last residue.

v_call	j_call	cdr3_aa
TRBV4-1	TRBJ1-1	CASSLDRQMNTEAFF
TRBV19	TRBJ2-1	CASSSHDIPLAGNSYNEQFF
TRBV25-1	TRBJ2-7	CASSEFGHYEQYF
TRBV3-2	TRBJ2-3	CASSPNPWTEHTDTQYF
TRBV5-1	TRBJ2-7	CASTPAGGPHEQYF
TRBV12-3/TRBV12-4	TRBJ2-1	CASSFGGGAGEQFF
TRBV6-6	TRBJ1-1	CASRNRGSTEAFF
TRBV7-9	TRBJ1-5	CASSSDRVYSNQPQHF
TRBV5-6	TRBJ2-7	CASSLGWSEQYF
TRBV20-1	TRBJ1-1	CSARPIDLNTEAFF
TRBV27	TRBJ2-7	CASSVQGAFHEQYF
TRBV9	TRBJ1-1	CASSVDTGGPLGTEAFF
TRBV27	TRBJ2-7	CASSIGAGATYEQYF
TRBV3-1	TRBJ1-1	CASSPTTGNTEAFF
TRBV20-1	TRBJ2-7	CSATGRGGTASYEQYF
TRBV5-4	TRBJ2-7	CASSLVSGVPNEQYF
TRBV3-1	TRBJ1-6	CASSQTTEAYNSPLHF
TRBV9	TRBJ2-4	CASKIGRVMNKNIQYF
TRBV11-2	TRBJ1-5	CASSPSPNQPQHF
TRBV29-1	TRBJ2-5	CSVGDRGRRETQYF
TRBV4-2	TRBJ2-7	CASSQEMTGTYEQYF
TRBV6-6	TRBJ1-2	CASILETGLRYGYTF
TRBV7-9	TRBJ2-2	CASSLDRRAGTGELFF
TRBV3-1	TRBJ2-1	CAGSQVASLDEQFF
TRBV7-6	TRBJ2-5	CASSLVLSTQETQYF
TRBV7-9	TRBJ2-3	CASSIYGGRGTDTQYF
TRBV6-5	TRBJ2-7	CASSYGDVYERYF
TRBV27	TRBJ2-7	CASSTAGGYEQYF
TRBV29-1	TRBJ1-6	CSVVDSNNQALHF
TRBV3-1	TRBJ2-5	CASSQDRAGGPMETQYF
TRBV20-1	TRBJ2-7	CSASAGLGYEQYF
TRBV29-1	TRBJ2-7	CSVTGTSGSLAYEQYF
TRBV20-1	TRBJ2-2	CSARGRGNYIGELFF
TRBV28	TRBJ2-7	CASGLRGPTSREQYF
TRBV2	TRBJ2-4	CASSEVGTPPGNIQYF
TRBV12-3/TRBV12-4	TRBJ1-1	CASSFQGTEVFF
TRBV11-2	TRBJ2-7	CASSLEASSYYEQYF
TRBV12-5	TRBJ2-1	CASGFGTSGGRVVDEQFF
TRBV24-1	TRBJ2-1	CATSAGTVIEQFF
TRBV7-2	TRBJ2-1	CASSRDLRNEQFF
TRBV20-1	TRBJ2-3	CSAGEPGQGFLDF
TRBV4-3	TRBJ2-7	CASSQDLWGQGYEQYF
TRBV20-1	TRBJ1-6	CSARDGTESFTADNSPLHF
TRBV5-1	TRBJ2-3	CASSLYPSQDTQYF
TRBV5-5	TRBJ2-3	CASSLLNNLDTDTQYF
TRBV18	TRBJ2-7	CASSPTGTVTYEQYF
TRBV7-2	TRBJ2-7	CASSSGDLSSYEQYF